A selection of T cell receptor beta chains follows, all from one sample in a study of early T cells in non-severe SARS-CoV-2 infection. TCRdb analysed the 5' RACE reads with MiXCR anew, one entry per CDR3 protein. Of around 80,000 distinct CDR3 sequences in the sample, 10% were seen once. This specimen consisted of whole blood, obtained at baseline. The receptors come from an adult who was a healthcare worker with PCR-confirmed SARS-CoV-2 infection or an uninfected control (not recorded which). CDR3s include the opening cysteine and the closing phenylalanine or tryptophan.

V,J,CDR3
TRBV24-1,TRBJ1-5,CATSVGQGYNQPQHF
TRBV7-8,TRBJ2-1,CASSLVPNSPAINEQFF
TRBV28,TRBJ2-4,CASRGPSGAKNIQYF
TRBV5-1,TRBJ2-2,CASSLVLAGVGTGELFF
TRBV7-2,TRBJ2-3,CASRSPGSTDTQYF
TRBV2,TRBJ1-2,CASSGDSGGYTF
TRBV10-3,TRBJ1-1,CAIRPGQGHTEAFF
TRBV28,TRBJ1-2,CASSTRGRTPPDGYTF
TRBV5-1,TRBJ2-3,CASRWADTQYF
TRBV6-1,TRBJ1-3,CASSDVVSSGNTIYF
TRBV28,TRBJ1-5,CASSSTLSQHF
TRBV7-2,TRBJ2-7,CASSQYQGAPYEQYF
TRBV28,TRBJ2-1,CASTLWGTGTNEQFF
TRBV28,TRBJ1-1,CASRGNTEAFF
TRBV18,TRBJ1-1,CASSPKGNTEAFF
TRBV4-2,TRBJ1-1,CASSQDLVMNTEAFF
TRBV4-2,TRBJ1-2,CASSQAGVDYGYTF
TRBV9,TRBJ2-7,CASSEAPSYEQYF
TRBV28,TRBJ2-3,CASSPLGTAHTDTQYF
TRBV9,TRBJ2-2,CASSPVQGQGTGELFF
TRBV5-1,TRBJ2-2,CASSMYDLSSGELFF
TRBV19,TRBJ1-5,CASSIDLLQPQHF
TRBV18,TRBJ1-1,CASSRETGGTEAFF
TRBV19,TRBJ2-5,CASSQGGIEETQYF
TRBV4-2,TRBJ2-3,CASSQGLAGGPGTDTQYF
TRBV27,TRBJ1-2,CASSPRGFSNYGYTF
TRBV28,TRBJ2-1,CASSPRWLAGVFNEQFF
TRBV27,TRBJ1-6,CASSRTGALSPLHF
TRBV5-1,TRBJ2-3,CASSLGFRTDTQYF
TRBV10-3,TRBJ1-6,CAISEGGNSPLHF
TRBV5-1,TRBJ2-6,CASSRDSGANVLTF
TRBV10-3,TRBJ2-3,CAIKASTDTQYF
TRBV5-4,TRBJ2-1,CASSPEAGLAGGNEQFF
TRBV14,TRBJ2-7,CASSPSLRQQYF
TRBV12-5,TRBJ2-5,CASARGQGSRQETQYF
TRBV6-6,TRBJ2-5,CASSYSGGPGETQYF
TRBV7-9,TRBJ1-1,CASSSILNTEAFF
TRBV5-1,TRBJ1-5,CASSLVAVDSQHF
TRBV7-9,TRBJ2-1,CASSRTSGPYNEQFF
TRBV2,TRBJ2-3,CASMGVGTDTQYF
TRBV30,TRBJ2-7,CAWSILAGAEQYF
TRBV13,TRBJ2-1,CASSLRTSGSNEQFF
TRBV25-1,TRBJ2-7,CASSSQGVSFTYEQYF
TRBV11-2,TRBJ2-3,CASSHSGGSTDTQYF
TRBV27,TRBJ2-2,CASSLLDRGGELFF
TRBV29-1,TRBJ2-5,CSVVGLQETQYF
TRBV7-9,TRBJ2-5,CASSPFSGEETQYF
TRBV7-9,TRBJ1-5,CASSFHGDQPQHF
TRBV15,TRBJ1-4,CATSRAHWTGVEKLFF